This T cell receptor beta chain was sequenced for a study of blood T cell repertoires in COVID-19 (TCRdb year 2020). For context, the study as a whole: Collaborator samples came from the United States, Italy and Spain and covered acute and convalescent phases of COVID-19. The prospective study material was composed of cDNA or gDNA derived from T cells, B-cell-depleted T cells, or PBMCs. Subjects who had been exposed to COVID-19, were actively infected with it, or had recovered from it provided the deeply sampled blood TCRbeta repertoires that made up the dataset. The repertoires were made available in a free public database intended to serve as a resource for research on the immune response to SARS-CoV-2. Samples came from the ongoing ImmuneRACE study (first 160 participants) plus 1,254 subjects from 6 global collaborators. A de-identified subject ID, COVID-19 status, age in years and sex were almost always included in the sample metadata. Where HLA class I and class II types were available, the types were taken from metadata supplied by the sample provider, not from assay-based typing.

A remark on this clone: Its antigen target is currently unknown. One base away there is no much larger clone; base qualities are not given.

Study-level results and caveats: The quantity of clinical and demographic metadata differed by source and by participant and was supplied without curation.

The junction shows trimming of 2 bases on V and 4 bases on J, plus 12 bases between the germline ends. Via the germline V gene, CDR1 is SGHRS and CDR2 YFSETQ. Its CDR3 holds 15 amino acids, cysteine through phenylalanine. Of all the DNA, just the CDR3 is kept, 45 bases in frame from base 1. One collaborating source in Seattle enrolled patients during active infection and followed them longitudinally through the course of disease. Whole blood was collected in K2EDTA tubes by collaborating institutions according to the institutions' own protocols. For TCRbeta analysis, collaborators shipped samples as frozen whole blood, isolated PBMCs, or DNA extracted from either of those sample types. TCRbeta CDR3 regions were amplified from genomic DNA by means of the immunoSEQ Assay, a bias-controlled multiplex PCR. The authors' pipeline ran thus. The number of nucleated cells in each sample was estimated from the amplification of reference gene primers within the assay. To quantify the absolute abundance of each unique TCRbeta CDR3 rearrangement, sequence reads were collapsed and filtered. For each sample, productive Simpson clonality was calculated by taking the square root of Simpson's diversity index across productive rearrangements. TCRdb mirrors the immuneACCESS table, restricted to in-frame sequences. Some clones are absent from its copies; in checked studies, under half trace to an unresolved V gene, and the reason for the others is unknown. The D gene and trimming were derived from the DNA, and the V and J assignments and clone size from that table. This sample gives some 30,000 clones in total; approximately 85% of them show up just once. The ten most abundant clones make up 25% to 30% of the sample.

The sequenced material came from peripheral blood. The TCR comes from a woman aged 80 or over with COVID-19, enrolled during active disease. The receptor chain draws on TRBV5-1 and TRBJ2-2, with a tentative D gene TRBD1 over 5 matching bases. The CDR3: CASSLGQGSTGELFF. The DNA reads as follows: TGCGCCAGCAGCTTAGGCCAGGGCTCCACCGGGGAGCTGTTTTTT.